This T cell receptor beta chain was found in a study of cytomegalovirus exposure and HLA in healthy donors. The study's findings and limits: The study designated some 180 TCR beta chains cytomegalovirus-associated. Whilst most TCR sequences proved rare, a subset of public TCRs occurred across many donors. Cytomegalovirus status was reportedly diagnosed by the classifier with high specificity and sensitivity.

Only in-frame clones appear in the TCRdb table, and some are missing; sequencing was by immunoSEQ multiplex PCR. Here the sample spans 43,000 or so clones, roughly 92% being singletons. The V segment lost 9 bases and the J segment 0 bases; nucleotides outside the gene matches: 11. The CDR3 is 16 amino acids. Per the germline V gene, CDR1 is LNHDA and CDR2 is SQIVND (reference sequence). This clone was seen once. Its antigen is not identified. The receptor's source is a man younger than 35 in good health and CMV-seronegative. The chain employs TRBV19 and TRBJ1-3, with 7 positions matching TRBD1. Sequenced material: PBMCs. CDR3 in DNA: TGTGCCAGCAGACCATACAGGGGCCTCTCTGGAAACACCATATATTTT. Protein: CASRPYRGLSGNTIYF.